This T cell receptor beta chain emerged from a study of blood T cell repertoires in COVID-19. The CDR3 is 13 amino acids. Germline V gene data show CDR1 as SGDLS and CDR2 as YYNGEE. V was trimmed by 5 bases and J by 6 bases, leaving 14 bases between them. Generated by immunoSEQ multiplex PCR, the TCRdb table keeps only in-frame clones and is missing some. The table includes 250,000 or so clones, around 91% detected once. Input material: peripheral blood. The chain joins TRBV9 to TRBJ1-2; TRBD1 is a possible D gene (5 bases). The receptor's source is an older woman with COVID-19, enrolled during active disease. Here the CDR3 reads CASSSGNRNGYTF. CDR3 sequence (DNA): TGTGCCAGCAGTTCAGGGAATCGGAATGGCTACACCTTC.